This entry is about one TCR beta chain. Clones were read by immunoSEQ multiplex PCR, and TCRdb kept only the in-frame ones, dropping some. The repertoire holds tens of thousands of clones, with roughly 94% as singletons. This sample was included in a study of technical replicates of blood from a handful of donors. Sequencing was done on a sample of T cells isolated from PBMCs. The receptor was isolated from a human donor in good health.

CDR3 in amino acids: CASSRQDRGTTGELFF. As DNA, the CDR3 is TGCGCCAGCAGCCGCCAGGACAGGGGAACCACCGGGGAGCTGTTTTTT. The chain employs TRBV5-1 and TRBJ2-2; 9 bases are a match to TRBD1. Unmatched junction bases numbered 8, after V lost 4 bases and J lost 4 bases. Germline CDR1 is SGHRS and CDR2 is YFSETQ. CDR3 size: 16 residues.